This is a list of T cell receptor beta chains from one sample in a study of blood T cells in healthy people across ages. TCRdb reprocessed the 5' RACE reads with MiXCR, giving one entry per CDR3 protein. The table shows 920,000 or so distinct CDR3 sequences, with more than 35% occurring only once. Sequencing used blood. The receptors were sampled from a woman aged 55-75 years in good health. CDR3s include the opening cysteine and the closing phenylalanine or tryptophan. The D gene is left open where the match is weak.

D gene	V gene	J gene	CDR3 length	CDR3 protein
TRBD2	TRBV27	TRBJ2-1	17	CASSSNSAGEGWNEQFF
TRBD1	TRBV12-3/TRBV12-4	TRBJ2-7	14	CASSQRDSTYEQYF
NA	TRBV6-2/TRBV6-3	TRBJ2-3	13	CASTKDAPGTQYF
NA	TRBV20-1	NA	13	CSAPPTGSYEQYF
NA	TRBV4-2	TRBJ2-7	19	CASSQEVGGGGLLTYEQYF
TRBD1	TRBV6-2/TRBV6-3	NA	19	CASSYNRQGSRPPIYEQYF
NA	TRBV27	TRBJ1-2	13	CASAPEDNYGYTF
NA	TRBV20-1	TRBJ2-3	13	CSARLARTDTQYF
TRBD2	TRBV7-9	NA	17	CASSLRRTSGRGETQYF
TRBD2	TRBV27	TRBJ2-1	15	CASSPRDYTYNEQFF
TRBD1	TRBV7-9	TRBJ1-2	16	CASSLAGGQGAGGYTF
NA	TRBV27	TRBJ1-4	14	CASSFVGNQEKLFF
TRBD2	TRBV27	TRBJ2-1	16	CASSSGLAGAGREQFF
NA	TRBV20-1	TRBJ1-2	14	CSARDNREGSGYTF
TRBD2	TRBV6-5	TRBJ2-5	14	CASSRRTSRETQYF
TRBD2	TRBV6-1	TRBJ2-1	13	CASTLAGGNEQFF
NA	TRBV29-1	TRBJ2-5	11	CSVAQLETQYF
TRBD2	TRBV20-1	TRBJ2-1	14	CSFTGTSGFTEQFF
NA	TRBV5-1	TRBJ2-5	15	CASSLIGDPQGTQYF
TRBD2	TRBV27	TRBJ2-3	16	CASSSPGLEFADTQYF
TRBD1	TRBV5-6	TRBJ2-1	15	CASSASTGYNNEQFF
NA	TRBV10-3	TRBJ2-5	14	CAISGERIQETQYF
NA	TRBV27	TRBJ2-1	15	CASQRHQESYNEQFF
TRBD2	TRBV7-9	NA	15	CASSALAGALSEQYF
NA	TRBV9	TRBJ2-3	11	CASSGANTQYF
NA	TRBV29-1	TRBJ1-2	15	CSVEDKRVLGYGYTF
TRBD2	TRBV20-1	TRBJ2-7	15	CSAFQTSGSVYEQYF
TRBD2	TRBV2	TRBJ2-7	15	CASSGFLAGAYEQYF
NA	TRBV10-2	TRBJ1-1	13	CASKTFGGAEAFF
NA	TRBV28	TRBJ2-7	17	CASTTATAGDYSYEQYF
NA	TRBV29-1	TRBJ2-5	11	CSVTQGETQYF
TRBD2	TRBV5-5	NA	18	CASSLELAGGPSLHEQYF
TRBD2	TRBV20-1	TRBJ2-5	14	CSAFRTSGWETQYF
NA	TRBV3-1	TRBJ1-5	16	CASSQGSGVGARPQHF
NA	TRBV3-1	TRBJ1-4	15	CASSQDRGPRVGLFF
TRBD2	TRBV20-1	TRBJ2-3	16	CSASPRLAGVLGTQYF
NA	TRBV5-1	TRBJ2-1	16	CASSLGGTALTNEQFF
TRBD1	TRBV10-3	TRBJ2-1	16	CAISAPGTGGGNEQFF
NA	TRBV29-1	TRBJ2-7	14	CSAVGGQRVGEQYF
NA	TRBV5-1	TRBJ2-1	16	CASSLAGQGWYNEQFF
NA	TRBV18	TRBJ2-3	14	CASSPLPGADTQYF
NA	TRBV2	TRBJ1-2	13	CARTQQGSYGYTF
TRBD2	TRBV20-1	TRBJ2-1	15	CSARTGGRGGNEQFF